Listed below are T cell receptor beta chains from one sample, sequenced in a study of tumor-infiltrating lymphocytes in primary liver carcinoma. TCRdb independently ran MiXCR on the multiplex PCR reads; one entry per CDR3 protein. The sample consists of some 180,000 distinct CDR3 sequences, 50% to 75% of them appearing once. The sequenced sample consisted of peripheral blood. Source of these receptors: a man aged 40-50 years with primary liver carcinoma and hepatitis B virus infection. The CDR3 runs from the conserved cysteine through the conserved F or W. A D gene is named only where the DNA matches it firmly. Size values are once, few and many counts, or a class for expanded clones, and some rows have none.

D gene | CDR3 length | clone size | J gene | V gene | CDR3 DNA | CDR3 protein
TRBD1 | 15 | NA | TRBJ2-7 | TRBV13 | TGTGCCAGCAGCGCCGGGACAGGGAGCTCCTACGAGCAGTACTTC | CASSAGTGSSYEQYF
NA | 12 | NA | TRBJ1-2 | TRBV30 | TGTGCCTGGAGCGGCTTTAACTATGACTACACCTTC | CAWSGFNYDYTF
NA | 12 | many | TRBJ1-4 | TRBV4-1 | TGCGCCAGCAGCCAAGAAGGTGAAAAACTGTTTTTT | CASSQEGEKLFF
NA | 13 | NA | TRBJ1-2 | TRBV12-3/TRBV12-4 | TGTGACAGCAGTAACGGGCCGAACTATGGCTACACCTTC | CDSSNGPNYGYTF
NA | 13 | NA | TRBJ2-7 | TRBV10-3 | TGTGCCATCAGTCCGGACAGCCCCCTGGTGCAGTACTTC | CAISPDSPLVQYF
NA | 15 | NA | TRBJ2-5 | TRBV2 | TGTGCCAGCAGTGAACAGGGGCAGGGCCAAGAGACCCAGTACTTC | CASSEQGQGQETQYF
TRBD1 | 15 | NA | TRBJ2-5 | TRBV11-1 | TGTGTCAGCAGCTTACAGGGACAGCTTCAAGAGACCCAGTACTTC | CVSSLQGQLQETQYF
NA | 13 | NA | TRBJ2-7 | TRBV6-1 | TGTGCCAGCAATGAGGGGATCTCCTACGAGCAGTACTTC | CASNEGISYEQYF
NA | 16 | NA | TRBJ2-1 | TRBV11-2 | TGTCTCAGCAGCTTGGAAATCGTACTAGCCATGGGTGAGCAGTTCTTC | CLSSLEIVLAMGEQFF
NA | 14 | once | TRBJ2-4 | TRBV6-6 | TGTGCCAGCTCTCCAGGGGCGGTTGAAAACATTCAGTACTTC | CASSPGAVENIQYF
NA | 15 | few | TRBJ2-2 | TRBV6-5 | TGTGCCAGCAGTTCGCGCATGGGACCGACCGGGGAGCTGTTTTTT | CASSSRMGPTGELFF
TRBD1 | 14 | many | TRBJ1-1 | TRBV12-3/TRBV12-4 | TGTGCCAGCACCTCGACAGGGGTCGGCACTGAAGCTTTCTTT | CASTSTGVGTEAFF
NA | 17 | NA | TRBJ2-1 | TRBV29-1 | TGCACCGTTGAAGATTACGGGGGCGGTAGCCCCTACAATGAGCAGTTCTTC | CTVEDYGGGSPYNEQFF
NA | 15 | NA | TRBJ1-2 | TRBV5-4 | TGTGCCAGCAGCTTGGCAGGCAGGGATGGACATGGCTACACCTTC | CASSLAGRDGHGYTF
NA | 14 | NA | TRBJ2-7 | TRBV11-2 | TGTGCCAGCAGCTCATCGGGGCCTATCTATGAGCAGTACTTC | CASSSSGPIYEQYF
NA | 14 | few | TRBJ2-1 | TRBV6-5 | TGTGCCAGCAGGCTTCTTCTAAGGTACAATGAGCAGTTCTTC | CASRLLLRYNEQFF
NA | 13 | few | TRBJ1-4 | TRBV28 | TGTGCCAGCAGTACGGAGAGCGACGAAAAACTGTTTTTT | CASSTESDEKLFF
NA | 14 | NA | TRBJ2-5 | TRBV19 | TGTGCCAGTAGTATCGGTGCAAAGGGGGAGACCCAGTACTTC | CASSIGAKGETQYF
TRBD1 | 14 | many | TRBJ2-5 | TRBV4-1 | TGCGCCAGCAGCACCCGGACAGGGGAAGAGACCCAGTACTTC | CASSTRTGEETQYF
TRBD2 | 15 | NA | TRBJ2-5 | TRBV30 | TGTGCCTGGAGGACCGGGACCGGGGGGTTAGAGACCCAGTACTTC | CAWRTGTGGLETQYF
NA | 15 | NA | TRBJ2-2 | TRBV11-2 | TGTGCCAGCAGCTCTTCGGGACTTCTCCAAGGGAAGCTGTTTTTT | CASSSSGLLQGKLFF
TRBD2 | 18 | NA | TRBJ2-1 | TRBV11-2 | TGTGCCTGCAGCTTAGGGGGACTAGCGGGAGGGCCCTACAGTGAGCAGTTCTTC | CACSLGGLAGGPYSEQFF
TRBD1 | 17 | NA | TRBJ2-1 | TRBV13 | TGTGCCAGCAGCACTCGCCAGGGGGCCGCTCCCATCAATGAGCAGTTCTTC | CASSTRQGAAPINEQFF
NA | 15 | NA | TRBJ2-6 | TRBV5-1 | TGCGCCAGCAGCGATACGGGGCGAGGGGCCAACGTCCTGACTTTC | CASSDTGRGANVLTF
NA | 15 | NA | TRBJ2-1 | TRBV7-9 | TGTGACAGCTCCAAGGAGATAGGCTCCTACAATGAGCAGTTCTTC | CDSSKEIGSYNEQFF
NA | 11 | few | TRBJ1-1 | TRBV10-2 | TGCGCCAGCGTGGGGAACACTGAAGCTTTCTTT | CASVGNTEAFF
NA | 15 | few | TRBJ2-3 | TRBV14 | TGTGCCAGCAGCCACCTCCAGCGGGCGAAAGATACGCAGTATTTT | CASSHLQRAKDTQYF
NA | 15 | NA | TRBJ2-3 | TRBV6-5 | TGTGCCAGCAGTTACAGTGGGGGATTGACAGATACGCAGTATTTT | CASSYSGGLTDTQYF
TRBD1 | 12 | few | TRBJ1-2 | TRBV29-1 | TGCAGCGTCGTTGACAGGGCCTATGGCTACACCTTC | CSVVDRAYGYTF
NA | 14 | few | TRBJ2-4 | TRBV5-4 | TGTGCCAGCAGCTGGGACTTAGCCAAAAACATTCAGTACTTC | CASSWDLAKNIQYF
NA | 17 | few | TRBJ2-2 | TRBV6-5 | TGTGCCAGCAGTTACGACTCGGGCGGGGCGAACACCGGGGAGCTGTTTTTT | CASSYDSGGANTGELFF
NA | 16 | many | TRBJ1-6 | TRBV5-4 | TGTGCCAGCAGCTTCCCAGGACAGCTAAATAATTCACCCCTCCACTTT | CASSFPGQLNNSPLHF
NA | 13 | many | TRBJ1-2 | TRBV11-2 | TGTGCCAGCAGCTTAGCAGGGAATTCTGGCTACACCTTC | CASSLAGNSGYTF
NA | 14 | many | TRBJ1-5 | TRBV29-1 | TGCAGCGTTGAAGAGACACTTAGCAATCAGCCCCAGCATTTT | CSVEETLSNQPQHF
TRBD2 | 14 | NA | TRBJ2-7 | TRBV12-3/TRBV12-4 | TGTGCCAGCAGTCAGCGGGAGAGGGCCTACGAGCAGTACTTC | CASSQRERAYEQYF
NA | 16 | NA | TRBJ2-3 | TRBV7-9 | TGTGCCAGCAGCCGATCAATACTCCTTAGCACAGATACGCAGTATTTT | CASSRSILLSTDTQYF
NA | 18 | NA | TRBJ2-3 | TRBV6-5 | TGTGCCAGCAGTGGACGGGCAAATGGAGGGGGGGGAACAGATACGCAGTATTTT | CASSGRANGGGGTDTQYF
NA | 12 | NA | TRBJ2-2 | TRBV29-1 | TGCAGCGTTACAGGGAACACCGTGGAGCTGTTTTTT | CSVTGNTVELFF
TRBD1 | 16 | many | TRBJ2-4 | TRBV11-1 | TGTGCCAGCAGCTCCGGGACAGGGTCTAACCAAAACATTCAGTACTTC | CASSSGTGSNQNIQYF
TRBD2 | 15 | many | TRBJ2-1 | TRBV11-2 | TGTGCCAGCAGCCCTCGGGTAGCGGGAGTGAATGAGCAGTTCTTC | CASSPRVAGVNEQFF
NA | 12 | NA | TRBJ1-5 | TRBV6-2/TRBV6-3 | TGTGCCACCAGTTTATGGTGGGGACCCCAGCATTTT | CATSLWWGPQHF
NA | 15 | NA | TRBJ2-1 | TRBV29-1 | TGCAGCGTTGAAGACCACGCAGGGTACGACAATGAGCAGTTCTTC | CSVEDHAGYDNEQFF
TRBD1 | 17 | NA | TRBJ2-7 | TRBV6-5 | TGTGCCAGCACGACCTTAGGAGGGGACAGGGGACCCTACGAGCAGTACTTC | CASTTLGGDRGPYEQYF
TRBD1 | 15 | many | TRBJ2-1 | TRBV11-3 | TGTGCCAGCAGCTTAGGACAGGGAAACTACAATGAGCAGTTCTTC | CASSLGQGNYNEQFF
TRBD1 | 14 | few | TRBJ1-2 | TRBV29-1 | TGCAGCGTTGAGGGCCGTCAGGGGGACCGTGGCTACACCTTC | CSVEGRQGDRGYTF
NA | 15 | few | TRBJ1-2 | TRBV6-2/TRBV6-3 | TGTGCCAGCACTAAAGATGGGACCCTCTCCTATGGCTACACCTTC | CASTKDGTLSYGYTF
NA | 14 | NA | TRBJ1-1 | TRBV6-5 | TGTGCCAGCAGTTTACAGGACCCGAACACTGAAGCTTTCTTT | CASSLQDPNTEAFF
NA | 16 | NA | TRBJ2-7 | TRBV6-5 | TGTGCCAGGAGCCCGGTTTCGCGCCGCCACCCCTACGAGCAGTACTTC | CARSPVSRRHPYEQYF
NA | 16 | NA | TRBJ1-5 | TRBV9 | TGTGCCAGCAGCGTAGGATCCGGGGATGGCAATCAGCCCCAGCATTTT | CASSVGSGDGNQPQHF
NA | 15 | NA | TRBJ2-1 | TRBV14 | TGTGTCAGCAGCCCCCCTGGGGGCTCCTACAATGAGCAGTTCTTC | CVSSPPGGSYNEQFF
TRBD2 | 15 | NA | TRBJ2-7 | TRBV5-5 | TGTGCCAGCAGCTTGCAATCGGGACTAACCTACGAGCAGTACTTC | CASSLQSGLTYEQYF
NA | 13 | NA | TRBJ1-1 | TRBV5-4 | TGTGCCAGCAGCTGGAACACAGGGAAGGGAGCTTTCTTT | CASSWNTGKGAFF
NA | 14 | NA | TRBJ2-1 | TRBV4-1 | TGCGCCAGCAGCCAAGATACCAGTTACAATGAGCAGTTCTTC | CASSQDTSYNEQFF